Reported below is one TCR beta chain. The sample comes from a study of blood T cell repertoires in COVID-19. Background on the study: Italy, Spain and the United States were the sources of the convalescent and acute COVID-19 samples. PBMCs, B-cell-depleted T cells, or T cells were the source of the cDNA or gDNA that made up the material.

Original analysis: Estimated nucleated cell counts came from reference gene primer amplification. Only in-frame clones appear in the TCRdb table, and some are missing; sequencing was by immunoSEQ multiplex PCR. The DNA was the basis for D and trimming; V, J and clone size are from that table. This table has about 89,000 clones, roughly 70% appearing once. The germline V gene has CDR1 MDHEN and CDR2 SYDVKM. Trimming pared 4 bases from V and 0 bases from J, leaving 7 bases between. The CDR3 is 14 amino acids. The sequencing input was peripheral blood. The chain combines TRBV28 with TRBJ1-5; the D is unclear. This TCR derives from a woman older than 75 with acute or convalescent COVID-19. CDR3 nucleotide sequence: TGTGCCAGCAGTTATCCGGGTAGCAATCAGCCCCAGCATTTT. Translation gives CASSYPGSNQPQHF.